These 7 T cell receptor beta chains originate from one sample sequenced in a study of blood T cells in healthy people across ages. Primed by a sample-barcoded 5' primer and a J-beta primer mix, a second PCR proceeded for roughly 6 to 12 cycles. TCRdb called the 5' RACE reads again in MiXCR, with one record for every CDR3 protein. This sample has about 690,000 distinct CDR3 sequences, with roughly 43% found just once. Sequencing was done on a sample of blood. These receptors all stem from a man older than 75 in good health.

The gene calls are TRBV24-1 and TRBJ2-7; 11 bases match TRBD1. V shed 3 bases, J shed 4 bases, and the junction held 4 bases outside the gene matches. Germline CDR1 KGHDR, CDR2 SFDVKD. CDR3 length: 15 residues. CDR3 in DNA: TGTGCCACCAGTGATAGGACAGGGGGCCGGTACGAGCAGTACTTC. It encodes CATSDRTGGRYEQYF.

This clonotype was detected a few times. This chain joins TRBV20-1 and TRBJ2-3, with D possibly being TRBD1 (7 bases). The CDR3 loop spans 15 amino acids. In germline, CDR1 is DFQATT, CDR2 SNEGSKA (reference sequence). V dropped 1 base and J dropped 1 base, with 12 bases sitting between them. For the CDR3, the DNA is TGCAGTGCTAGAGGGGCGGGGACAGGCACAGATACGCAGTATTTT. This translates into CSARGAGTGTDTQYF.

This clonotype was seen many times. This chain joins TRBV10-2 and TRBJ2-3; 7 bases agree with TRBD2. Germline lookup yields CDR1 WSHSY and CDR2 SAAADI. This CDR3 contains 15 residues. V trimming: 4 bases; J trimming: 5 bases; junction bases outside the gene matches: 9. CDR3 DNA sequence: TGCGCCAGCAGTGCCCCCGGGACTAACCTAGATACGCAGTATTTT. Protein: CASSAPGTNLDTQYF.

The chain joins TRBV7-9 to TRBJ2-5, with a tentative D call TRBD2 (5 bases). Germline V lookup: CDR1 SEHNR, CDR2 FQNEAQ (reference sequence). CDR3 size: 14 residues. V was trimmed by 4 bases and J by 1 base, leaving 10 bases between them. CDR3 residues: CASSYLTSQETQYF. The CDR3 nucleotides read TGTGCCAGCAGCTACCTCACTAGCCAAGAGACCCAGTACTTC.

This clonotype was counted a few times. This rearrangement joins TRBV29-1 to TRBJ2-7; no clear D. Germline values: CDR1 SQVTM, CDR2 ANQGSEA. The V end lost 5 bases, the J end lost 7 bases, and 21 bases lay between the germline ends. This CDR3 is 14 amino acids long. The CDR3 DNA is TGCAGCGTTCTTGGGTGGCTAAGCCCCAATGAGCAGTACTTC. Residues: CSVLGWLSPNEQYF.

This clonotype was counted only a few times. The rearrangement uses TRBV5-1 and TRBJ2-2; D is undetermined. Trimming left V 2 bases short and J 0 bases short, with 14 bases between. This CDR3 has 17 residues. Per germline, CDR1 SGHRS and CDR2 YFSETQ. CDR3 loop: CASSLSLGRSNTGELFF. The CDR3 nucleotides are TGCGCCAGCAGCTTATCCTTGGGCAGGTCGAACACCGGGGAGCTGTTTTTT.

The chain is built from TRBV11-1 and TRBJ2-1; D possibly corresponds to TRBD1 (5 bases). CDR1 and CDR2 (germline): SGHAT, FQDESV (reference sequence). Trimming left V 2 bases short and J 5 bases short, with 7 bases between. The CDR3 is 13 residues long. The CDR3 sequence: CASSLLRDNEQFF. The CDR3 DNA reads as TGTGCCAGCAGCTTACTCAGGGACAATGAGCAGTTCTTC.